Described below is a single T cell receptor beta chain sequence and its context. No antigen is known for it. The data were obtained in a study of shared clonotypes between healthy human individuals. This CDR3 comprises 14 residues. The V segment lost 7 bases and the J segment 0 bases; nucleotides outside the gene matches: 2. In germline, CDR1 is SGDLS, CDR2 YYNGEE. Findings and limits, study-wide: It was the few donors that limited the genetic and exposure-history diversity represented.

For unsorted samples, genomic DNA was extracted from around 95 million PBMCs. The authors split each subset's genomic DNA evenly across several immunoSEQ plates. Ten immunoSEQ deep assay plates were used to sequence the DNA of unsorted PBMCs. Profiling relied on immunoSEQ multiplex PCR, and the TCRdb table lists in-frame clones only, not all of them. The sample shows fewer than 600,000 clones, around three quarters of them seen only once. Sequenced input: PBMCs. The TCR comes from a woman aged 40 to 50 in good health. Some clones in this sample may be carry-over from other donors' samples. This sequence joins TRBV9 and TRBJ2-3; 10 bases agree with TRBD1. Written as DNA, the CDR3 is TGTGCCAGCGGGACAGGGGATAGCACAGATACGCAGTATTTT. This encodes CASGTGDSTDTQYF.